The 20 T cell receptor beta chains below were found in one sample sequenced in a study of monozygotic twins with inflammatory bowel disease (dated by TCRdb to between 2019 and 2020). Receptors were amplified or captured by 5' RACE. The sequencer was an Illumina HiSeq 2500. TCRdb reprocessed the reads and lists each CDR3 protein sequence as a single entry, with no DNA. The table for this sample records 210,000 or so distinct CDR3 sequences. 7.7% of the sample is in the top ten clones. The sample comprised blood. The receptors were sampled from a human donor with ulcerative colitis or Crohn's disease, or a healthy co-twin of an affected twin (not recorded which).

This sequence joins TRBV7-6 and TRBJ2-7. CDR1 and CDR2 from the germline V gene are SGHVS and FNYEAQ. This CDR3 comprises 12 residues. Here the CDR3 reads CASSLLRSEQYF.

The chain couples TRBV7-3 to TRBJ2-2; TCRdb lists TRBD2, though no DNA is available to test this call. Germline V CDR1 and CDR2: SGHTA, FQGTGA. The CDR3 is made up of 16 amino acids. CDR3 protein: CASSLLPASNTGELFF.

V and J are TRBV6-2 or TRBV6-3 and TRBJ2-6; TCRdb returns TRBD1, unconfirmable since there is no DNA. The CDR3 is 19 amino acids. The germline V gene encodes CDR1 MNHEY and CDR2 SVGEGT. The CDR3 protein is CASSLSPTGLYSGANVLTF.

The V and J genes are TRBV3-1 and TRBJ1-3; TCRdb proposes TRBD1, but this gene call is untestable without DNA. CDR1 is LGHDT and CDR2 is YNNKEL in the germline V gene (reference sequence). The CDR3 is 16 amino acids. The CDR3 here is CASSQTWTGNGNTIYF.

V gene TRBV12-3 or TRBV12-4 combines with J gene TRBJ1-5. CDR3 length equals 13 residues. CDR3 loop: CASSPRTNQPQHF.

The V and J genes are TRBV27 and TRBJ1-6. Germline V gene data show CDR1 as MNHEY and CDR2 as SMNVEV (reference sequence). This CDR3 has 14 amino acids. This chain's CDR3 is CASSLSAGNSPLHF.

The rearrangement joins TRBV11-2 to TRBJ1-3. Germline CDR1 SGHAT, CDR2 FQNNGV. The CDR3 totals 14 residues. CDR3 residues: CASSLPLSGNTIYF.

The V call is TRBV29-1, the J call TRBJ1-4. CDR3 length equals 12 residues. CDR1 and CDR2 from the germline V gene are SQVTM and ANQGSEA. This chain's CDR3 is CSARESGEKLFF.

The J gene is TRBJ2-7, the V gene TRBV30; TCRdb's D call, TRBD2, is unchecked because there is no DNA. Per the germline V gene, CDR1 is GTSNPN and CDR2 is SVGIG (reference sequence). The CDR3 spans 13 residues. CDR3 residues: CAWGGLAASEQYF.

The rearrangement joins TRBV6-2 or TRBV6-3 to TRBJ2-3; lacking DNA, the TRBD2 call made by TCRdb goes unchecked. Germline lookup yields CDR1 MNHEY and CDR2 SVGEGT. The CDR3 runs 13 residues. CDR3 in amino acids: CASVPSGTDTQYF.

This rearrangement joins TRBV29-1 to TRBJ2-3; absent DNA, TCRdb's TRBD2 call cannot be checked. The CDR3 has 14 amino acids. The V gene's germline CDR1 is SQVTM and CDR2 ANQGSEA. CDR3 amino acids: CSVNSGGSTDTQYF.

The chain is built from TRBV20-1 and TRBJ2-7. Germline V gene data show CDR1 as DFQATT and CDR2 as SNEGSKA (reference sequence). The CDR3 sequence is 13 residues long. The CDR3 protein is CSARDLDTYEQYF.

The CDR3 is CACSFLLTGELFF. The chain employs TRBV27 and TRBJ2-2. CDR3 length: 13 amino acids. Germline V gene data show CDR1 as MNHEY and CDR2 as SMNVEV (reference sequence).

V and J are TRBV4-1 and TRBJ1-1; the TCRdb call, TRBD1, lacks DNA for checking. CDR1 is MGHRA and CDR2 is YSYEKL in the germline V gene. CDR3 length equals 18 residues. The CDR3 spells CASSQVWTGDLMNTEAFF.

CDR3 in amino acids: CSAIRGGETQYF. The V call is TRBV20-1, the J call TRBJ2-5; the D gene TCRdb calls, TRBD2, cannot be checked with no DNA. The germline gives CDR1 DFQATT, CDR2 SNEGSKA (reference sequence). The CDR3 spans 12 residues.

The J gene is TRBJ2-7, the V gene TRBV20-1; TCRdb indicates TRBD1, and absent DNA this call remains unverified. Germline CDR1 reads DFQATT; CDR2 reads SNEGSKA (reference sequence). The CDR3 runs to 14 residues. The CDR3 here is CSARVGTEPYEQYF.

The rearrangement links TRBV9 to TRBJ2-2. CDR3 length: 13 amino acids. CDR1 is SGDLS and CDR2 is YYNGEE in the germline V gene. CDR3 region: CASSVVDWGELFF.

V usage is TRBV30 and J usage is TRBJ2-7; TCRdb designates TRBD2, a call that cannot be tested without DNA. This CDR3 has 14 amino acids. Germline CDR1 and CDR2: GTSNPN and SVGIG (reference sequence). CDR3 region: CAWSVPETNYEQYF.

The chain employs TRBV15 and TRBJ2-3; the TRBD1 assignment by TCRdb is unverifiable without DNA. In germline, CDR1 is LNHNV, CDR2 YYDKDF (reference sequence). The CDR3 runs to 16 residues. CDR3 protein: CATSRAVGRGTDTQYF.

V usage is TRBV2 and J usage is TRBJ2-1. This CDR3 is built from 14 residues. CDR1 and CDR2 from the germline V gene are SNHLY and FYNNEI. This chain's CDR3 is CASGADAAYNEQFF.